Sequencing of this T cell receptor (beta chain) was carried out in a study of blood T cell repertoires in COVID-19. Background on the study: Sites across the United States, Italy and Spain contributed samples from acute and convalescent COVID-19. In each case, the material was cDNA or gDNA derived from T cells, B-cell-depleted T cells, or PBMCs.

The J segment lost 0 bases and the V segment lost 7 bases, leaving 8 bases of the junction unmatched. The CDR3 is made up of 15 amino acids. Germline V gives CDR1 SGHNT, CDR2 YENEEA. Patients at the Seattle site were enrolled during active infection and followed longitudinally. Authors' analysis steps: Reference gene primer amplification gave nucleated cell count estimates. Only in-frame clones appear in the TCRdb table, and some are missing; sequencing was by immunoSEQ multiplex PCR. Clonal size and the V and J genes are those of that table, whereas D and trimming came from the DNA. This sample has some 200,000 clones, with approximately 87% found just once.

The sample was peripheral blood. J is TRBJ2-5 and V is TRBV11-3; 7 bases align to TRBD1. This clonotype was sampled from a woman aged 55-69 years with COVID-19, enrolled during active disease. DNA for the CDR3: TGTGCCAGCATCCGGAGGACAGGCCACCAAGAGACCCAGTACTTC. Translated, it gives CASIRRTGHQETQYF.